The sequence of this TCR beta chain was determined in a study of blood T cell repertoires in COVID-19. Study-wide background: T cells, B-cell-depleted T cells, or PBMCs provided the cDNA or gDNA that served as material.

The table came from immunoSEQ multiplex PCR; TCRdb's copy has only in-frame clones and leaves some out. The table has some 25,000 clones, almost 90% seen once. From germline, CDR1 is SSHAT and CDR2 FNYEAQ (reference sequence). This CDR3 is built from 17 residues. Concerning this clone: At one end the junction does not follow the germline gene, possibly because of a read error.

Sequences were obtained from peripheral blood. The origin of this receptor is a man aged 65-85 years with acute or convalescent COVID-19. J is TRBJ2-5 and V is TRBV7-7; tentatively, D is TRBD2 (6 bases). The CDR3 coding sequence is TGTGCTAGCAGCTTAGGCCCCCGGAGGGGCGGTCAAGAGACCCAGTACTTC. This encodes CASSLGPRRGGQETQYF.